This passage covers 24 T cell receptor beta chains from one sample sequenced in a study of blood T cells in healthy people across ages. PCR was performed a second time for about 6 to 12 cycles using a sample-barcoded 5' primer and a J-beta primer mix. Using its own MiXCR run on the 5' RACE reads, TCRdb lists one record per CDR3 protein. The table has 900,000 to 950,000 distinct CDR3 sequences, almost 30% seen once. These records were also assigned to another study, of T cells of mothers and their children.

Specimen: blood. Receptor source: a woman in her thirties or forties in good health.

This clonotype has ten or more counts. The chain couples TRBV20-1 to TRBJ1-2; possible D gene TRBD1, 5 bases. The germline V and J ends were trimmed by 5 bases and 8 bases, with 24 bases remaining between them. This CDR3 spans 15 amino acids. Germline V gene data show CDR1 as DFQATT and CDR2 as SNEGSKA (reference sequence). The CDR3 nucleotides read TGCAGTGCTGCATTGGGCGGGGGTTGGAGTAGGGGCTACACCTTC. Protein sequence: CSAALGGGWSRGYTF.

This clonotype was seen ten or more times. The J gene is TRBJ2-4, the V gene TRBV29-1; D ambiguous. V was pared by 4 bases and J by 3 bases, with 16 bases between. From germline, CDR1 is SQVTM and CDR2 ANQGSEA. The CDR3 covers 15 residues. CDR3: CSVVVPTLFKNIQYF. The CDR3, as DNA: TGCAGCGTTGTTGTCCCCACATTGTTCAAAAACATTCAGTACTTC.

This clonotype was counted many times. The V gene is TRBV20-1, the J gene TRBJ2-5, with 7 nucleotides matching TRBD1. Germline lookup yields CDR1 DFQATT and CDR2 SNEGSKA (reference sequence). This CDR3 has 13 amino acids. V was pared by 4 bases and J by 3 bases, with 5 bases of the junction left unmatched. The CDR3 is CSANWDREETQYF. CDR3 nucleotide sequence: TGCAGTGCTAACTGGGACAGAGAAGAGACCCAGTACTTC.

This clonotype was found once. The J gene is TRBJ1-5, the V gene TRBV27; TRBD1 is a possible D gene (5 bases). The CDR3 is 16 amino acids. Germline loops: CDR1 MNHEY, CDR2 SMNVEV (reference sequence). Trimming cost V 6 bases and J 1 base, with 16 bases left between them. Here the CDR3 DNA reads TGTGCCAGCAGGATAAGTGGGGCCTGGAGCAATCAGCCCCAGCATTTT. This translates into CASRISGAWSNQPQHF.

This clonotype was counted between two and nine times. The chain combines TRBV10-3 with TRBJ2-1; 10 nucleotides agree with TRBD1. Germline V gives CDR1 ENHRY, CDR2 SYGVKD. The CDR3 extends over 16 amino acids. V was pared by 0 bases and J by 5 bases, with 4 bases of the junction left unmatched. The CDR3 spells CAISESRQGADNEQFF. For the CDR3, the DNA is TGTGCCATCAGTGAGTCCCGACAGGGGGCAGACAATGAGCAGTTCTTC.

A word on this clonotype: An end of the junction differs from the germline gene, which may be a read error. The genes are TRBV7-2 and TRBJ2-5, with a possible D match to TRBD1 (6 bases). Germline lookup yields CDR1 SGHTA and CDR2 FQGNSA. This CDR3 has 15 residues. The CDR3 spells CPSSPSRGTQETQYF. CDR3 nucleotides: TGTCCCAGCAGCCCGTCGAGGGGGACCCAAGAGACCCAGTACTTC.

V gene TRBV7-2 combines with J gene TRBJ1-2; D is unresolved. The CDR3 is 13 residues long. Germline-derived CDR1 and CDR2 are SGHTA and FQGNSA. V lost 3 bases and J 3 bases, leaving 8 bases between the germline ends. The chain's CDR3 is CASSFDWDYGYTF. The CDR3 DNA is TGTGCCAGCAGCTTCGACTGGGACTATGGCTACACCTTC.

On this clonotype itself: Relative to the germline gene, one junction end is altered; a read error may explain this. The V gene is TRBV12-3 or TRBV12-4, the J gene TRBJ1-5, with D unresolved. This CDR3 contains 13 residues. DNA for the CDR3: TGTGCCAGCAGCTTAGCGCGAGGAGATCCCCAGCATTTT. Encoded protein: CASSLARGDPQHF.

There are a few counts of this clonotype. This sequence joins TRBV20-1 and TRBJ2-7, with 10 bases that match TRBD1. The germline V gene encodes CDR1 DFQATT and CDR2 SNEGSKA (reference sequence). V was clipped by 2 bases and J by 5 bases; unmatched bases: 6. The CDR3 is 14 residues long. The CDR3 spells CSARQMGQGNEQYF. CDR3 nucleotides: TGCAGTGCTAGACAGATGGGACAGGGGAACGAGCAGTACTTC.

In its sample, this clonotype was seen a few times. The chain combines TRBV5-1 with TRBJ2-3; the match to TRBD2 covers 7 bases. The CDR3 covers 16 residues. Germline CDR1 SGHRS, CDR2 YFSETQ. V lost 0 bases and J lost 2; bases outside the gene matches: 6. The CDR3 region is CASSLGGGDSTDTQYF. DNA for the CDR3: TGCGCCAGCAGCTTGGGGGGAGGGGATTCCACAGATACGCAGTATTTT.

This clonotype was seen many times. The rearrangement uses TRBV29-1 and TRBJ2-7; 9 nucleotides agree with TRBD1. The CDR3 contains 15 residues. J was trimmed by 4 bases and V by 0 bases; bases with no gene match: 7. Germline-derived CDR1 and CDR2 are SQVTM and ANQGSEA. Written as DNA, the CDR3 is TGCAGCGTTGAAGATTATACGGACAGGGGATACGAGCAGTACTTC. Encoded protein: CSVEDYTDRGYEQYF.

This clonotype was counted at least ten times. The genes are TRBV20-1 and TRBJ1-2; D gene ambiguous. Trimming left V 8 bases short and J 6 bases short, with 16 bases between. CDR3 length equals 12 residues. The germline CDR1 and CDR2 sequences are DFQATT and SNEGSKA (reference sequence). The CDR3 DNA sequence: TGCAGTCTTACTGAGGGTGGCCATGGCTACACCTTC. Translating it yields CSLTEGGHGYTF.

This clonotype appeared a few times. The V gene is TRBV5-1, the J gene TRBJ2-5; D ambiguous. There are 15 residues in the CDR3. The germline CDR1 and CDR2 sequences are SGHRS and YFSETQ. Trimming took 0 bases from V and 3 from J, leaving 12 bases between them. CDR3 bases: TGCGCCAGCAGCTTGGCTTCGGCCGAAGAAGAGACCCAGTACTTC. It encodes CASSLASAEEETQYF. Full variable domain (outside the CDR3, taken from reference TRBV5-1 and TRBJ2-5): KAGVTQTPRYLIKTRGQQVTLSCSPISGHRSVSWYQQTPGQGLQFLFEYFSETQRNKGNFPGRFSGRQFSNSRSEMNVSTLELGDSALYLCASSLASAEEETQYFGPGTRLLVL.

The rearrangement joins TRBV7-2 to TRBJ2-4, with 9 positions matching TRBD1. The V and J ends lost 4 bases and 1 base, in that order; junction bases with no gene match: 11. Germline CDR1 and CDR2: SGHTA and FQGNSA. This CDR3 has 18 amino acids. This CDR3 is CASSSDRGRLRAKNIQYF. CDR3 in DNA: TGTGCCAGCAGCTCGGACAGGGGAAGGCTTCGGGCCAAAAACATTCAGTACTTC. The full variable domain, rest sourced from reference TRBV7-2 and TRBJ2-4, is GAGVSQSPSNKVTEKGKDVELRCDPISGHTALYWYRQSLGQGLEFLIYFQGNSAPDKSGLPSDRFSAERTGGSVSTLTIQRTQQEDSAVYLCASSSDRGRLRAKNIQYFGAGTRLSVL.

This clonotype was detected many times. The J gene is TRBJ2-6, the V gene TRBV6-6; TRBD1 is a possible D gene (5 bases). Germline values: CDR1 MNHNY, CDR2 SVGAGI (reference sequence). This CDR3 is 16 amino acids long. V lost 7 bases to trimming and J lost 0 bases, with 13 bases between them. CDR3 in amino acids: CASTPTVTSGANVLTF. The CDR3 DNA reads as TGTGCCAGCACCCCGACAGTGACCTCTGGGGCCAACGTCCTGACTTTC.

This clonotype was seen many times. The rearrangement joins TRBV25-1 to TRBJ1-4, with a possible D match to TRBD1 (5 bases). There are 15 residues in the CDR3. V was trimmed by 6 bases and J by 4 bases, leaving 15 bases between them. Germline V lookup: CDR1 MGHDK, CDR2 SYGVNS. CDR3 amino acids: CASSPTADSNEKLFF. CDR3 nucleotide sequence: TGTGCCAGCAGCCCCACAGCCGACAGTAATGAAAAACTGTTTTTT.

Points on this clonotype: A much larger clone lies one base from this, so it may be a read error. The rearrangement joins TRBV12-3 or TRBV12-4 to TRBJ1-2; D not resolved. This CDR3 has 14 residues. Trimming stripped 11 bases from V and 5 bases from J, with 21 bases between. The CDR3 region has the DNA TGTGCCGGCACCCAGGAGGAGGGATATTATGGCTACACCTTC. Its protein product is CAGTQEEGYYGYTF.

This clonotype was counted many times. For the CDR3, the DNA is TGTGCCAGCAGTCACACAGAGGGGGGCTACACCTTC. This codes for CASSHTEGGYTF. V gene TRBV12-3 or TRBV12-4 combines with J gene TRBJ1-2, with D perhaps TRBD1 (5 bases). The CDR3 has 12 amino acids. Trimming took 5 bases from V and 8 from J, leaving 12 bases between them.

This clonotype was seen more than once but under ten times. This chain uses TRBV3-1 with TRBJ1-6; unclear D gene. V was shortened by 4 bases and J by 8 bases, with 12 bases between the two germline ends. Germline V gene sequence: CDR1 LGHDT, CDR2 YNNKEL (reference sequence). CDR3 length: 14 residues. For the CDR3, the DNA is TGTGCCAGCAGCCTTTTCCTCGCCGATTCACCCCTCCACTTT. Encoded protein: CASSLFLADSPLHF.

The chain combines TRBV21-1 with TRBJ1-3. TRBV21-1 is noted as a pseudogene. The CDR3 is 21 amino acids. DNA for the CDR3: TGTGCCAGCAGCAAAGGTGTTCGGCGGCCTGACTTTCTCTTCTCTGGAAACACCATATATTTT. It is translated as CASSKGVRRPDFLFSGNTIYF.

This clonotype was detected a few times. The chain is built from TRBV2 and TRBJ1-3, with 9 bases lining up with TRBD1. Germline V gene lookup returns CDR1 SNHLY and CDR2 FYNNEI. V lost 1 base to trimming and J lost 2 bases; unmatched junction nucleotides: 0. The CDR3 runs 15 residues. In nucleotides, the CDR3 is TGTGCCAGCAGTGAAGGGGACAGGGCTGGAAACACCATATATTTT. Its translation: CASSEGDRAGNTIYF.

The chain couples TRBV27 to TRBJ2-1; no clear D. Germline V gene sequence: CDR1 MNHEY, CDR2 SMNVEV (reference sequence). Trimming shortened V by 3 bases and J by 9 bases, and 6 bases separated the two germline ends. The CDR3 consists of 11 residues. This CDR3 is CASSFWGEQFF. DNA for the CDR3: TGTGCCAGCAGTTTCTGGGGTGAGCAGTTCTTC.

This clonotype was detected many times. The chain carries TRBV7-2 and TRBJ2-5; no reliable D call. The CDR3 covers 13 residues. V was pared by 1 base and J by 5 bases, with 8 bases between. CDR1 and CDR2 (germline): SGHTA, FQGNSA. The CDR3 region is CASSLGLSETQYF. In nucleotides, the CDR3 is TGTGCCAGCAGCTTAGGCCTTTCGGAGACCCAGTACTTC.

Concerning this clonotype: A much larger clone lies a single base off, so this may be a read error. The J gene is TRBJ2-7, the V gene TRBV4-2, with 8 bases identical to TRBD1. This CDR3 spans 14 amino acids. Germline V CDR1 and CDR2: LGHNA, YNFKEQ. V shed 10 bases, J shed 2 bases, and the junction held 10 bases outside the gene matches. CDR3 sequence reads: CANRGGTGTYEQYF. The CDR3 nucleotides are TGTGCCAACAGAGGGGGGACAGGCACCTACGAGCAGTACTTC.